The 32 T cell receptor beta chains in this list originate from one sample, sequenced in a study of ipilimumab plus nivolumab after autologous stem cell transplantation. The data were produced by immunoSEQ multiplex PCR, yet TCRdb's version contains in-frame clones alone and is incomplete. The table has fewer than 20,000 clones, roughly four fifths seen once. The sample here was PBMCs, taken in a trial of ipilimumab plus nivolumab as post-transplant consolidation. The receptor set was obtained from a male donor with diffuse large B-cell lymphoma.

The CDR3 protein is CASSLGILGPTRGEQYF. The DNA for the CDR3 is TGTGCCAGCAGCTTGGGGATCCTGGGACCGACTAGGGGCGAGCAGTACTTC. The J gene is TRBJ2-7, the V gene TRBV7-8; weak D call: TRBD2 (6 bases). The CDR3 loop spans 17 amino acids. Trimming cost V 3 bases and J 6 bases, with 24 bases left between them. Germline CDR1 SGHVS, CDR2 FQNEAQ.

This clone was recorded a few times. The chain combines TRBV30 with TRBJ1-1; D is unresolved. V lost 5 bases and J lost 3, with 10 bases in between. Germline loops: CDR1 GTSNPN, CDR2 SVGIG (reference sequence). This CDR3 has 12 residues. CDR3 in amino acids: CAWVAEYTEAFF. In DNA form, the CDR3 reads TGTGCCTGGGTGGCGGAGTACACTGAAGCTTTCTTT.

The chain employs TRBV2 and TRBJ2-7; 12 nucleotides align to TRBD1. The CDR3 length is 16 residues. The V segment lost 9 bases and the J segment 3 bases; nucleotides outside the gene matches: 12. The germline gives CDR1 SNHLY, CDR2 FYNNEI. The CDR3 loop is CASWGSGQGAGYEQYF. In nucleotides, the CDR3 is TGTGCCAGTTGGGGTTCGGGACAGGGGGCGGGCTACGAGCAGTACTTC.

The chain uses TRBV6-6 and TRBJ1-2; D perhaps matches TRBD1 (6 bases). CDR3 length equals 13 residues. Per the germline V gene, CDR1 is MNHNY and CDR2 is SVGAGI (reference sequence). Trimming took 8 bases from V and 6 from J, leaving 16 bases between them. This CDR3 reads CASETGLYNGYTF. CDR3 DNA: TGTGCCAGCGAAACAGGGTTATATAATGGCTACACCTTC.

This clone was counted a few times. The chain recombines TRBV29-1 with TRBJ1-2; D call uncertain. CDR3 length: 12 amino acids. Trimming took off 4 bases at V and 2 bases at J, with 8 bases between the two ends. Germline lookup yields CDR1 SQVTM and CDR2 ANQGSEA. This CDR3 is CSVVSPNYGYTF. In nucleotides, the CDR3 is TGCAGCGTTGTTTCCCCAAACTATGGCTACACCTTC.

In DNA form, the CDR3 reads TGTGCCAGCAGTTACAGAGGGACACGGGAAGGCGGGGAGCTGTTTTTT. It translates to CASSYRGTREGGELFF. V gene TRBV6-5 combines with J gene TRBJ2-2, with a tentative D call TRBD1 (6 bases). Trimming stripped 2 bases from V and 7 bases from J, with 17 bases between. CDR1 and CDR2 from the germline V gene are MNHEY and SVGAGI. This CDR3 spans 16 amino acids.

In its sample, this clone was seen a few times. The chain links TRBV6-5 to TRBJ1-5, with D maybe TRBD1 (5 bases). V lost 6 bases and J lost 2, with 5 bases in between. This CDR3 contains 12 residues. Germline CDR1 reads MNHEY; CDR2 reads SVGAGI. DNA of the CDR3: TGTGCCAGCAGACAGGGCAATCAGCCCCAGCATTTT. This sequence encodes CASRQGNQPQHF.

V gene TRBV6-7 combines with J gene TRBJ2-7; D is ambiguous. TRBV6-7 is sorted into the ORF group, with uncertain function. There are 13 residues in the CDR3. V shed 0 bases and J shed 2 bases, with 5 bases lying between them. The CDR3 region is CASSYSSPYEQYF. CDR3 DNA: TGTGCCAGCAGTTACTCAAGTCCCTACGAGCAGTACTTC.

The genes are TRBV15 and TRBJ1-5; possible D gene TRBD1, 6 bases. This CDR3 has 13 amino acids. Germline V lookup: CDR1 LNHNV, CDR2 YYDKDF (reference sequence). Trimming stripped 5 bases from V and 5 bases from J, with 10 bases between. CDR3 loop: CATSSGVDQPQHF. The DNA of the CDR3 is TGTGCCACCAGCTCAGGGGTGGATCAGCCCCAGCATTTT. Based on the CDR3 plus reference TRBV15 and TRBJ1-5, the full variable domain is DAMVIQNPRYQVTQFGKPVTLSCSQTLNHNVMYWYQQKSSQAPKLLFHYYDKDFNNEADTPDNFQSRRPNTSFCFLDIRSPGLGDTAMYLCATSSGVDQPQHFGDGTRLSIL.

Only a few counts were recorded for this clone. This sequence joins TRBV4-3 and TRBJ2-7; 9 bases are a match to TRBD2. V dropped 3 bases and J dropped 3; count of bases not matched to a gene: 9. Per the germline V gene, CDR1 is LGHNA and CDR2 is YSLEER. The CDR3 consists of 16 residues. CDR3 nucleotides: TGCGCCAGCAGCCAGGACGGACTAGCGAGACTCTACGAGCAGTACTTC. Amino acid sequence: CASSQDGLARLYEQYF.

In DNA form, the CDR3 reads TGCGCCAGCAGCTTGGAACCGGGGGCTCTGGACACTGAAGCTTTCTTT. Protein: CASSLEPGALDTEAFF. The chain is built from TRBV5-1 and TRBJ1-1, with TRBD1 as a possible D gene (6 bases). Trimming removed 0 bases at V and 3 bases at J, with 15 bases between. Germline loops: CDR1 SGHRS, CDR2 YFSETQ. This CDR3 comprises 16 residues.

The chain joins TRBV7-2 to TRBJ1-5; 8 positions match TRBD1. CDR1 and CDR2 (germline): SGHTA, FQGNSA. The length of the CDR3 is 14 residues. The trim removed 5 bases at V and 2 bases at J, leaving 2 bases unmatched. The CDR3 loop is CASSNRGGNQPQHF. CDR3 in DNA: TGTGCCAGCAGCAACAGGGGGGGCAATCAGCCCCAGCATTTT.

V usage is TRBV5-1 and J usage is TRBJ1-5; D is unresolved. CDR3 length equals 13 residues. Germline V gene data show CDR1 as SGHRS and CDR2 as YFSETQ. The V end lost 4 bases, the J end lost 3 bases, and 8 bases lay between the germline ends. As DNA, the CDR3 is TGCGCCAGCAGCCCTACCCCCAATCAGCCCCAGCATTTT. The encoded protein is CASSPTPNQPQHF.

V and J are TRBV14 and TRBJ1-3; D is undetermined. The CDR3 has 13 residues. CDR1 is SGHDN, CDR2 FVKESK, per germline. The V end lost 3 bases, the J end lost 7 bases, and 10 bases lay between the germline ends. CDR3 DNA sequence: TGTGCCAGCAGCCAGAGCGTCCTGAACACCATATATTTT. Translated, it gives CASSQSVLNTIYF.

This rearrangement joins TRBV18 to TRBJ2-7, with TRBD2 matching 9 bases. The trim removed 2 bases at V and 6 bases at J, leaving 5 bases unmatched. This CDR3 comprises 14 residues. In germline, CDR1 is KGHSH, CDR2 LQKENI. The CDR3 DNA reads TGTGCCAGCTCACCAGAAGCGGGAGGTGTCGAGCAGTACTTC. It is translated as CASSPEAGGVEQYF.

The rearrangement joins TRBV5-1 to TRBJ1-1; unclear D gene. Germline assignment: CDR1 SGHRS and CDR2 YFSETQ. This CDR3 spans 12 amino acids. Trimming left V 3 bases short and J 1 base short, with 4 bases between. In nucleotides, the CDR3 is TGCGCCAGCAGCTCTGGGAACACTGAAGCTTTCTTT. Translated: CASSSGNTEAFF.

CDR3 DNA sequence: TGTGCCAGCAGCGTCGGCACAGATACGCAGTATTTT. Translating gives CASSVGTDTQYF. The chain couples TRBV7-6 to TRBJ2-3; no definite D call. Trimming shortened V by 5 bases and J by 1 base, and 4 bases separated the two germline ends. The CDR3 length is 12 residues. From germline, CDR1 is SGHVS and CDR2 FNYEAQ.

This clone was seen more than once but under ten times. This chain connects TRBV19 to TRBJ1-2; unclear D gene. This CDR3 has 12 residues. The germline V gene encodes CDR1 LNHDA and CDR2 SQIVND (reference sequence). Trimming removed 6 bases from V and 4 bases from J, with 9 bases in between. Here the CDR3 reads CASSGIIYGYTF. DNA of the CDR3: TGTGCCAGTAGCGGGATCATCTATGGCTACACCTTC.

This chain joins TRBV29-1 and TRBJ1-2; perhaps TRBD1 as D (5 bases). Germline V gene sequence: CDR1 SQVTM, CDR2 ANQGSEA. Trimming removed 7 bases from V and 0 bases from J, with 12 bases in between. The CDR3 sequence is 13 residues long. The CDR3: CSGRDRSNYGYTF. The CDR3 DNA is TGCAGCGGCCGGGACCGATCTAACTATGGCTACACCTTC.

The chain combines TRBV27 with TRBJ1-5; D remains ambiguous. V was shortened by 6 bases and J by 7 bases, with 19 bases between the two germline ends. CDR3 length equals 15 residues. CDR1 MNHEY and CDR2 SMNVEV come from the germline V gene (reference sequence). CDR3 protein: CASSPWEGVGQPQHF. The CDR3 DNA is TGTGCCAGCAGCCCCTGGGAGGGAGTAGGCCAGCCCCAGCATTTT.

The J gene is TRBJ2-5, the V gene TRBV29-1; no clear D. Trimming took off 7 bases at V and 1 base at J, with 13 bases between the two ends. CDR1 is SQVTM and CDR2 is ANQGSEA in the germline V gene. The CDR3 spans 13 residues. CDR3 sequence: CSGLDGVQETQYF. In DNA form, the CDR3 reads TGCAGCGGCCTAGACGGAGTCCAAGAGACCCAGTACTTC.

The chain is built from TRBV28 and TRBJ1-5; D gene uncertain. V was pared by 1 base and J by 1 base, with 5 bases between. Germline V gives CDR1 MDHEN, CDR2 SYDVKM. The CDR3 has 14 residues. CDR3 protein: CASSLYLSNQPQHF. The CDR3 DNA follows: TGTGCCAGCAGTTTATACCTGAGCAATCAGCCCCAGCATTTT. The whole variable domain, filled in from reference TRBV28 and TRBJ1-5, reads DVKVTQSSRYLVKRTGEKVFLECVQDMDHENMFWYRQDPGLGLRLIYFSYDVKMKEKGDIPEGYSVSREKKERFSLILESASTNQTSMYLCASSLYLSNQPQHFGDGTRLSIL.

The V call is TRBV7-9, the J call TRBJ2-2; D possibly corresponds to TRBD1 (6 bases). CDR3 length: 15 amino acids. The germline V gene encodes CDR1 SEHNR and CDR2 FQNEAQ (reference sequence). V lost 5 bases to trimming and J lost 3 bases, with 13 bases between them. The CDR3 coding sequence is TGTGCCAGCAGCACACAGGGTGCGTACACCGGGGAGCTGTTTTTT. This codes for CASSTQGAYTGELFF.

Comments on this clone: The junction and the germline gene differ at one end; a read error may be behind it. The sample contains more than one DNA sequence encoding this CDR3. The rearrangement uses TRBV5-4 and TRBJ2-2; 8 bases line up with TRBD2. Looked up from germline, CDR1 is SGHNT and CDR2 is YYREEE (reference sequence). The CDR3 length is 15 residues. CDR3 region: CASSWRAGETGELFF. The DNA for the CDR3 is TGCGCCAGCAGCTGGCGAGCGGGGGAAACCGGGGAGCTGTTTTTT.

This clone occurred once. This chain uses TRBV11-2 with TRBJ2-1, with D uncertain. The ends were cut back, 2 bases at V and 0 bases at J, with 5 bases in the middle. Per the germline V gene, CDR1 is SGHAT and CDR2 is FQNNGV. CDR3 length equals 14 residues. The CDR3: CASSLMDSYNEQFF. The CDR3 DNA reads TGTGCCAGCAGCTTAATGGACTCCTACAATGAGCAGTTCTTC.

By sample fraction, this clone is medium-sized. The V gene is TRBV7-9, the J gene TRBJ1-5; D is perhaps TRBD1 (6 bases). Looked up from germline, CDR1 is SEHNR and CDR2 is FQNEAQ (reference sequence). The CDR3 is made up of 15 amino acids. V was shortened by 3 bases and J by 4 bases, with 13 bases between the two germline ends. The CDR3, as DNA: TGTGCCAGCAGCTTGTCCGGACAGCCAAATCAGCCCCAGCATTTT. This encodes CASSLSGQPNQPQHF.

In this sample, this clone turned up a few times. The chain employs TRBV18 and TRBJ2-3; 7 nucleotides agree with TRBD2. In germline, CDR1 is KGHSH, CDR2 LQKENI. The V segment lost 4 bases and the J segment 5 bases; nucleotides outside the gene matches: 3. CDR3 length equals 13 residues. The CDR3 reads CASSLLAGDTQYF. The CDR3 DNA follows: TGTGCCAGCTCACTTTTAGCGGGAGATACGCAGTATTTT.

This chain uses TRBV2 with TRBJ2-3, with TRBD2 matching 12 bases. Trimming removed 3 bases from V and 4 bases from J; junction bases left unmatched: 5. The CDR3 contains 16 residues. The germline CDR1 and CDR2 sequences are SNHLY and FYNNEI. CDR3 loop: CASSDPTSGGSDTQYF. As DNA, the CDR3 is TGTGCCAGCAGTGACCCGACTAGCGGGGGTTCAGATACGCAGTATTTT.

The chain has TRBV7-3 and TRBJ2-3; D is undetermined. Looked up from germline, CDR1 is SGHTA and CDR2 is FQGTGA. Trimming took off 1 base at V and 6 bases at J, with 8 bases between the two ends. This CDR3 comprises 13 residues. CDR3: CASSLSVRDTQYF. DNA for the CDR3: TGTGCCAGCAGCTTAAGCGTTAGGGATACGCAGTATTTT.

In nucleotides, the CDR3 is TGTGCCAGCAGCAAAGTGATACCTTTCCGGCGGGGTTCCTCCTACGAGCAGTACTTC. Translated, it gives CASSKVIPFRRGSSYEQYF. This chain links TRBV21-1 with TRBJ2-7; TRBD2 was called by the table and not checked on the DNA. TRBV21-1 is shown as a pseudogene. The CDR3 runs 19 residues.

This chain uses TRBV6-5 with TRBJ2-2; TRBD2 is a possible D gene (6 bases). Trimming removed 3 bases from V and 5 bases from J, with 10 bases in between. The length of the CDR3 is 14 residues. Germline-derived CDR1 and CDR2 are MNHEY and SVGAGI. The CDR3: CASSYWGVTGELFF. The CDR3 region has the DNA TGTGCCAGCAGTTATTGGGGGGTTACCGGGGAGCTGTTTTTT.

V and J are TRBV4-3 and TRBJ1-1; 8 nucleotides align to TRBD1. Germline CDR1 is LGHNA and CDR2 is YSLEER. The J segment lost 1 base and the V segment lost 5 bases, leaving 9 bases of the junction unmatched. The CDR3 consists of 16 residues. The CDR3, as DNA: TGCGCCAGCAGCAAGGGGACAGGCGAGGAGAACACTGAAGCTTTCTTT. It encodes CASSKGTGEENTEAFF.